What follows describes a single T cell receptor beta chain. Authors' methods: It was from reference gene primer amplification that nucleated cell counts were estimated. Only in-frame clones appear in the TCRdb table, and some are missing; sequencing was by immunoSEQ multiplex PCR. That table furnishes V, J and clone size, whereas the DNA furnished D and trimming. The repertoire includes some 290,000 clones, roughly 87% of them detected once, and 2% to 2.5% sits in the top ten. CDR3 length: 15 amino acids. With V trimmed by 5 bases and J by 4 bases, 6 bases remained unmatched. Germline-derived CDR1 and CDR2 are SEHNR and FQNEAQ (reference sequence). This specimen comes from a study of blood T cell repertoires in COVID-19. The wider study: The study drew acute and convalescent COVID-19 samples from the United States, Italy and Spain. Sample material is recorded as cDNA or gDNA derived from T cells, B-cell-depleted T cells, or PBMCs.

Input material: peripheral blood. The V gene is TRBV7-9, the J gene TRBJ2-5, with TRBD1 identical over 11 bases. The sequence was obtained from a woman aged 45-59 years who had recovered from COVID-19. The CDR3 nucleotides read TGTGCCAGCAGCAGTTGGACAGGGGGCGGAGAGACCCAGTACTTC. It translates to CASSSWTGGGETQYF.